Listed below are T cell receptor beta chains from one sample, sequenced in a study of radiotherapy plus CTLA-4 blockade in lung cancer. Profiling relied on immunoSEQ multiplex PCR, and the TCRdb table lists in-frame clones only, not all of them. Counted here are 90,000 to 95,000 clones, 83% occurring once; the ten biggest clones make up roughly 0.84%. The specimen comprised peripheral blood, sampled from a patient treated with radiotherapy plus ipilimumab. These receptors were collected from a human donor with non-small cell lung cancer who had stable disease on radiotherapy plus ipilimumab. Both conserved end residues are part of each CDR3. The D gene is left open where the match is weak. Clone size is given for some rows only: seen once, a few or many times, or a class if the clone is expanded.

TRBV5-1	NA	TRBJ2-7	NA	TGCGCCAGCAGCTTGGGGCGGGAACTCTACGAGCAGTACTTC	CASSLGRELYEQYF
TRBV14	few	TRBJ2-7	TRBD2	TGTGCCAGCAGCCAAGCTAGCGGGGAGAGCTACGAGCAGTACTTC	CASSQASGESYEQYF
TRBV11-2	NA	TRBJ2-7	NA	TGTGCCAGCAGCACCAACAGGGACTCCTACGAGCAGTACTTC	CASSTNRDSYEQYF
TRBV19	few	TRBJ1-4	NA	TGTGCCAGTAAACAACCTGCAACTAATGAAAAACTGTTTTTT	CASKQPATNEKLFF
TRBV4-1	NA	TRBJ1-6	NA	TGCGCCAGCAGCCTTCTGACTAAGGGGCCGAATTCACCCCTCCACTTT	CASSLLTKGPNSPLHF
TRBV13	NA	TRBJ2-5	NA	TGTGCCAGCAGCTTAAGGACTACCCAAGAGACCCAGTACTTC	CASSLRTTQETQYF
TRBV5-5	NA	TRBJ1-6	NA	TGTGCCAGCAGCGCGTTACAGGGTAATTCACCCCTCCACTTT	CASSALQGNSPLHF
TRBV11-3	NA	TRBJ2-5	NA	TGTGCCAGCAGCTTAGGCCCTCAAGAGACCCAGTACTTC	CASSLGPQETQYF
TRBV5-3	NA	TRBJ1-1	NA	TGTGCCAGAAGCATGGGACACCAGAACACTGAAGCTTTCTTT	CARSMGHQNTEAFF
TRBV6-5	NA	TRBJ2-1	NA	TGTGCCAGCAGTCTCAGGAATGAGCAGTTCTTC	CASSLRNEQFF
TRBV6-5	NA	TRBJ2-3	NA	TGTGCCAGCAGTTGGAGGCAGGGGACAGATACGCAGTATTTT	CASSWRQGTDTQYF
TRBV5-6	NA	TRBJ1-3	TRBD1	TGTGCCAGCAGCTCCCGGACAGGGGGCGCGCTGGGAGGAAACACCATATATTTT	CASSSRTGGALGGNTIYF
TRBV9	NA	TRBJ1-3	NA	TGTGCCAGCAGCATAGGACGCATCTCTGGAAACACCATATATTTT	CASSIGRISGNTIYF
TRBV30	NA	TRBJ2-2	TRBD2	TGTGCCACAGGCCCTAGCGGGAGAGGTACCGGGGAGCTGTTTTTT	CATGPSGRGTGELFF
TRBV10-3	NA	TRBJ2-3	TRBD2	TGTGCCATCAGCCCGGGGGGGCCCGCAGATACGCAGTATTTT	CAISPGGPADTQYF
TRBV11-2	NA	TRBJ1-6	NA	TGTGCCAGCAGCTTACTCGGGAATTCACCCCTCCACTTT	CASSLLGNSPLHF
TRBV4-1	NA	TRBJ2-1	NA	TGCGCCAGCAGCCCTAGTGGACAGTACAATGAGCAGTTCTTC	CASSPSGQYNEQFF
TRBV5-1	NA	TRBJ2-4	TRBD1	TGCGCCAGCAGCCGAGGGACAGGGGGCACCAAAAACATTCAGTACTTC	CASSRGTGGTKNIQYF
TRBV7-7	NA	TRBJ2-2	TRBD2	TGTGCTAGCAGCCCCCGGGGGGCTAGCGGGAGCGCCGGGGAGCTGTTTTTT	CASSPRGASGSAGELFF